The 19 T cell receptor beta chains presented below share a single source sample, sequenced in a study of cytomegalovirus exposure and HLA in healthy donors. Primers: 60 Vbeta forward and 13 Jbeta reverse. Clones were read by immunoSEQ multiplex PCR, and TCRdb kept only the in-frame ones, dropping some. The sample carries some 130,000 clones, approximately 77% recorded once. The source material was PBMCs. These receptor sequences come from a man aged 25-40 years in good health and CMV-seronegative.

A single count supports this clone. V usage is TRBV6-6 and J usage is TRBJ2-5; 9 bases agree with TRBD1. Germline V gene lookup returns CDR1 MNHNY and CDR2 SVGAGI (reference sequence). CDR3 size: 15 residues. V shed 0 bases and J 5 bases; nucleotides not matched to a gene: 4. CDR3 nucleotides: TGTGCCAGCAGTTACTCTGGACAGGGGATCGAGACCCAGTACTTC. Its translation: CASSYSGQGIETQYF.

A remark on this clone: One end of the junction fails to match germline, which may point to a read error. The rearrangement links TRBV9 to TRBJ1-1, with no clear D. From germline, CDR1 is SGDLS and CDR2 YYNGEE. CDR3 length equals 14 residues. Here the CDR3 DNA reads TGTGCCAGCAGCGTAGAGCGCTCGAACGCTGAAGCTTTCTTT. Translating gives CASSVERSNAEAFF.

The rearrangement uses TRBV28 and TRBJ2-1; 8 bases fit TRBD2. V was clipped by 9 bases and J by 2 bases; unmatched bases: 9. Looked up from germline, CDR1 is MDHEN and CDR2 is SYDVKM. This CDR3 is built from 15 residues. The CDR3 loop is CASISGEGTYNEQFF. The CDR3 bases are TGTGCCAGTATTAGCGGGGAGGGCACCTACAATGAGCAGTTCTTC.

The genes are TRBV13 and TRBJ2-2; possible D gene TRBD2, 6 bases. This CDR3 is built from 16 residues. Deletions cut 5 bases from V and 4 bases from J, with 17 bases between. Germline loops: CDR1 PRHDT, CDR2 FYEKMQ (reference sequence). The DNA of the CDR3 is TGTGCCAGCAGCCCCCGGGGCGGGGTTAGCACCGGGGAGCTGTTTTTT. Translating it yields CASSPRGGVSTGELFF.

This clone came up once. V usage is TRBV7-8 and J usage is TRBJ1-1; D is perhaps TRBD1 (6 bases). V lost 2 bases, J lost 0 bases, and 13 bases lay in between. The CDR3 is 16 amino acids. The V gene's germline CDR1 is SGHVS and CDR2 FQNEAQ. CDR3 sequence reads: CASSLRLGDMNTEAFF. CDR3 bases: TGTGCCAGCAGCTTACGGCTCGGGGACATGAACACTGAAGCTTTCTTT.

The J gene is TRBJ2-1, the V gene TRBV20-1, with no clear D. This CDR3 spans 10 amino acids. V dropped 6 bases and J dropped 5 bases, with 5 bases sitting between them. In germline, CDR1 is DFQATT, CDR2 SNEGSKA (reference sequence). CDR3 amino acids: CSATDNEQFF. The CDR3 region has the DNA TGCAGTGCAACAGACAATGAGCAGTTCTTC.

The rearrangement uses TRBV10-1 and TRBJ2-7; TRBD1 is a possible D gene (6 bases). The CDR3 covers 13 residues. Germline V gene lookup returns CDR1 WNHNN and CDR2 SYGVQD (reference sequence). Trimming took 8 bases from V and 5 from J, leaving 16 bases between them. The CDR3 here is CASQGSPDNEQYF. The DNA of the CDR3 is TGCGCCAGCCAGGGGTCCCCAGACAACGAGCAGTACTTC.

The V call is TRBV27, the J call TRBJ2-1; 11 bases fit TRBD2. The CDR3 is 17 amino acids. V dropped 5 bases and J dropped 0; count of bases not matched to a gene: 6. The germline V gene encodes CDR1 MNHEY and CDR2 SMNVEV (reference sequence). The CDR3 spells CASSVSLAGGSYNEQFF. CDR3 coding DNA: TGTGCCAGCAGTGTCTCCCTAGCGGGAGGCTCCTACAATGAGCAGTTCTTC.

The V and J genes are TRBV29-1 and TRBJ2-2, with TRBD2 matching 10 bases. Trimming took 4 bases from V and 4 from J; bases not matched to a gene: 9. Germline V gene data show CDR1 as SQVTM and CDR2 as ANQGSEA. The CDR3 length is 16 residues. CDR3 sequence reads: CSVVGLAGVGTGELFF. In nucleotides, the CDR3 is TGCAGCGTTGTAGGGCTAGCGGGAGTCGGCACCGGGGAGCTGTTTTTT.

The chain joins TRBV6-1 to TRBJ2-1, with D possibly being TRBD1 (6 bases). CDR3 length: 15 amino acids. The V gene's germline CDR1 is MNHNS and CDR2 SASEGT. V dropped 1 base and J dropped 7 bases, with 14 bases sitting between them. CDR3: CASSEGAGVRNEQFF. The CDR3, as DNA: TGTGCCAGCAGTGAAGGTGCAGGGGTCAGGAATGAGCAGTTCTTC.

To note about this clone: Its ends do not fully match the called genes, so a read error is possible. CDR3: CASSRGQGGAFF. CDR3 nucleotides: TGTGCTAGCAGCCGAGGACAGGGGGGGGCTTTCTTT. The genes are TRBV7-7 and TRBJ1-1; 10 positions agree with TRBD1. CDR1 is SSHAT and CDR2 is FNYEAQ in the germline V gene (reference sequence). The CDR3 has 12 residues. Using reference TRBV7-7 and TRBJ1-1 for the parts outside the CDR3, the full variable domain is GAGVSQSPRYKVTKRGQDVTLRCDPISSHATLYWYQQALGQGPEFLTYFNYEAQPDKSGLPSDRFSAERPEGSISTLTIQRTEQRDSAMYRCASSRGQGGAFFGQGTRLTVV.

The rearrangement joins TRBV2 to TRBJ1-5; no reliable D call. Germline V CDR1 and CDR2: SNHLY, FYNNEI. CDR3 length equals 14 residues. V gave up 5 bases and J gave up 2 bases, with 10 bases separating them. The CDR3 is CASSFMEGNQPQHF. In DNA, the CDR3 is TGTGCCAGCAGTTTCATGGAGGGCAATCAGCCCCAGCATTTT.

This chain connects TRBV13 to TRBJ1-3, with 9 bases fitting TRBD1. CDR3 length: 16 amino acids. Trimming took 5 bases from V and 4 from J; bases not matched to a gene: 9. Germline V gene sequence: CDR1 PRHDT, CDR2 FYEKMQ (reference sequence). The CDR3 region is CASSPRTGDGGNTIYF. In nucleotides, the CDR3 is TGTGCCAGCAGCCCCCGGACAGGGGATGGAGGAAACACCATATATTTT.

This clone has a single count. The genes are TRBV4-1 and TRBJ2-3, with 8 bases that match TRBD1. The germline gives CDR1 MGHRA, CDR2 YSYEKL. V shed 4 bases, J shed 4 bases, and the junction held 10 bases outside the gene matches. The CDR3 spans 16 residues. CDR3 nucleotides: TGCGCCAGCAGCCGAGTAGGACAGGGTGACCCAGATACGCAGTATTTT. It encodes CASSRVGQGDPDTQYF.

The V gene is TRBV5-1, the J gene TRBJ1-1; the match to TRBD1 covers 8 bases. J was trimmed by 0 bases and V by 5 bases; bases with no gene match: 15. CDR1 SGHRS and CDR2 YFSETQ come from the germline V gene. There are 18 residues in the CDR3. In DNA, the CDR3 is TGCGCCAGCAGTCCGCGCGGGCAGGGGGCTGGAATGAACACTGAAGCTTTCTTT. Encoded protein: CASSPRGQGAGMNTEAFF.

This clone was counted once. The chain has TRBV6-1 and TRBJ2-7; D possibly corresponds to TRBD1 (6 bases). Trimming took off 6 bases at V and 3 bases at J, with 15 bases between the two ends. Germline V gene sequence: CDR1 MNHNS, CDR2 SASEGT. This CDR3 comprises 14 residues. CDR3 protein: CASRESDSFYEQYF. CDR3 in DNA: TGTGCCAGCAGAGAGTCGGACAGCTTCTACGAGCAGTACTTC.

The chain joins TRBV7-6 to TRBJ2-1; no definite D call. This CDR3 is 12 amino acids long. Germline-derived CDR1 and CDR2 are SGHVS and FNYEAQ. The ends were cut back, 4 bases at V and 12 bases at J, with 13 bases in the middle. CDR3 sequence (DNA): TGTGCCAGCAGCTCGGTCTCTTTGGTGCAGTTCTTC. Protein: CASSSVSLVQFF.

V usage is TRBV7-8 and J usage is TRBJ2-7; 9 bases are a match to TRBD2. Germline CDR1 reads SGHVS; CDR2 reads FQNEAQ. The junction had 2 bases not matched to a gene; V was cut back by 2 bases and J by 0 bases. This CDR3 is 15 amino acids long. This CDR3 is CASSLWRGGSYEQYF. The CDR3 coding sequence is TGTGCCAGCAGCTTATGGCGGGGGGGCTCCTACGAGCAGTACTTC.

V and J are TRBV2 and TRBJ2-7; 8 bases map to TRBD1. The CDR3 runs 15 residues. V was clipped by 6 bases and J by 6 bases; unmatched bases: 13. Germline lookup yields CDR1 SNHLY and CDR2 FYNNEI. CDR3 DNA sequence: TGTGCCAGCAGCGAAAGGTCGGTACAGGGGGGCGAGCAGTACTTC. Translation gives CASSERSVQGGEQYF.